What follows describes a single TCR beta chain. These data belong to a study of CD8 T cells in Susac syndrome. It was with random hexamers that roughly 0.45 to 1 ug RNA was reverse transcribed. TCRdb processed the immunoSEQ multiplex PCR reads anew with MiXCR; each CDR3 protein has one entry. The sample yields about 280,000 distinct CDR3 sequences, approximately 85% seen once. Germline CDR1 and CDR2: SGHTA and FQGTGA. The CDR3 is made up of 16 amino acids. V was shortened by 4 bases and J by 2 bases, with 14 bases between the two germline ends. The authors carried out high-throughput sequencing of TCR beta. They applied it to CD8+ and CD4+ T cells obtained from blood.

The chain couples TRBV7-3 to TRBJ2-2; a weak D match, TRBD1 (7 bases). The TCR originated in a human donor with multiple sclerosis. Sequencing was done on a sample of CD8+ T cells from PBMCs. The CDR3 reads CASSSGGTGNTGELFF. The CDR3 bases are TGTGCCAGCAGCTCAGGGGGGACTGGCAACACCGGGGAGCTGTTTTTT.